This T cell receptor beta chain was sequenced for a study of T cells after yellow fever vaccination (dated by TCRdb to the late 2010s). In the study overall: The SMART-Seq v4 Ultra Low Input RNA kit was used to prepare libraries from fractions with low cell numbers. To track T-cell clones before and after primary and booster YFV17D yellow fever vaccination, bulk TCR alpha and beta repertoires were sequenced longitudinally. Two healthy male donors, one aged 18 to 30 and one aged 30 to 40 years, made up the cohort. Blood was collected at multiple timepoints before and after primary and secondary immunization, and bulk PBMC replicates and cell subsets were isolated.

Sequencing relied on an Illumina NovaSeq 6000. Synthesis of TCR cDNA relied on 5'RACE template switching, a step that introduced a universal primer site along with unique molecular identifiers. Priming of cDNA synthesis was performed from both the TCR alpha and TCR beta constant segments. Library amplification involved two PCR steps, and the second step added sample barcodes and sequencing adapters. Sequencing of the libraries was done on either Illumina HiSeq 2500 (2x100 bp) or NovaSeq (2x150 bp). The study's processing was this. Demultiplexing of reads and collapsing into UMI consensus sequences were performed with MIGEC, and V(D)J alignment was carried out with MiXCR. Vaccine-responding clonotypes were identified with edgeR using replicate PBMC samples, with FDR below 0.01 and a log2 fold change above 5 up to day 15 being required. Bulk clonotypes were assigned CD4 or CD8 identity according to which sequenced CD4 or CD8 repertoire held them at higher abundance. TCRdb ran its own pipeline on the public reads, namely fastp trimming at Q25 and MiXCR clone calling, and kept in-frame beta chains. Every CDR3 protein is listed once, alongside the most common genes and DNA of its rows. TCRdb's processing, not the authors' own work, is the source of the V and J calls. This sample gives 300,000 to 400,000 distinct CDR3 sequences in total; over 8.5% of them show up just once. 2.5% to 4% of the sample lies in the top ten.

CDR1 and CDR2 are read off the germline V gene as SGHRS and YFSETQ. The CDR3 holds 18 amino acids from the cysteine to the phenylalanine. Only the CDR3 portion is preserved as DNA: 54 bases, with reading frame beginning at the first base. Trimmed from V: 4 bases; trimmed from J: 4 bases; junction bases lacking a gene match: 13. This clonotype came up a few times. The clone's antigen remains unknown. Per-base qualities were not stored, and no clone one base away is much larger. Broader findings and caveats from the paper: A small share of clonotypes occurred in both CD4 and CD8 compartments, likely arising from convergent recombination. The study included only two donors, which limits how far the findings can be generalized. FACS-sorted repertoires could contain abundant contaminating clonotypes from the bulk population, so computational filtering was required. Most clones expanded after primary vaccination were re-detected after the booster (96% of CD4 and 88% of CD8), suggesting broad memory maintenance. Compared with the primary T-cell response, the secondary T-cell response was weaker but faster, peaking on day 5 rather than day 15.

The sample's treatment or condition label, decoded: live attenuated yellow fever vaccine strain. A standard Ficoll-Paque protocol was used to isolate PBMCs from peripheral blood. CD4 and CD8 T-cell fractions were isolated with Dynabeads CD4 and CD8 positive selection kits. TriZol was used to extract RNA from bulk PBMCs, CD4 and CD8 fractions, and dextramer-positive and dextramer-negative fractions. Recombination joined TRBV5-1 with TRBJ2-3; 12 bases in the junction line up with TRBD2. Here the sequenced sample was CD4+ T cells sorted from PBMCs, taken 45 days after the yellow fever booster vaccination. The sequence derives from a man aged 18 to 35 who received the YFV17D yellow fever vaccine. The DNA sequence is as follows: TGCGCCAGCAGCGGACTAGCGGGGTTGGTTGGAGGCGCAGATACGCAGTATTTT. It codes for CASSGLAGLVGGADTQYF. This CDR3, with the reference TRBV5-1 and TRBJ2-3 proteins standing in past its ends, gives the full variable domain KAGVTQTPRYLIKTRGQQVTLSCSPISGHRSVSWYQQTPGQGLQFLFEYFSETQRNKGNFPGRFSGRQFSNSRSEMNVSTLELGDSALYLCASSGLAGLVGGADTQYFGPGTRLTVL.